The 15 T cell receptor beta chains below all came from one sample that was sequenced in a study of blood T cell repertoires in COVID-19 (dated by TCRdb to the early 2020s). The library relied on the immunoSEQ multiplex PCR assay. TCRdb obtained this table from immuneACCESS and retained in-frame rearrangements with V and J assigned. These tables miss some clones; where compared with another copy, unresolved V genes account for less than half of the shortfall, and the remainder is unexplained. This sample lists around 200,000 clones; around four fifths were detected once. The ten largest clones capture 15% to 20% of the sample. Sequences were obtained from peripheral blood. The receptors were sampled from a woman over 75 with active or convalescent COVID-19.

This rearrangement joins TRBV19 to TRBJ2-7; D may be TRBD1 (6 bases). CDR3 length: 14 amino acids. V was cut by 1 base and J by 5 bases, with 12 bases left in between. Germline CDR1 and CDR2: LNHDA and SQIVND (reference sequence). The CDR3 DNA reads TGTGCCAGTAGTATAGGTTACAGGGCCAACGAGCAGTACTTC. Protein sequence: CASSIGYRANEQYF.

The rearrangement uses TRBV11-3 and TRBJ2-3; no firm D call. The length of the CDR3 is 13 residues. Trimming took 3 bases from V and 1 from J, leaving 5 bases between them. Germline CDR1 is SGHNT and CDR2 is YENEEA. The CDR3 protein is CASSFRGTDTQYF. The CDR3 bases are TGTGCCAGCAGCTTCCGGGGCACAGATACGCAGTATTTT.

The chain is built from TRBV9 and TRBJ2-3; D uncertain. This CDR3 contains 16 residues. Germline CDR1 and CDR2: SGDLS and YYNGEE. Trimming cost V 3 bases and J 0 bases, with 14 bases left between them. In DNA, the CDR3 is TGTGCCAGCAGCGACATGAGGAGATCTAGCACAGATACGCAGTATTTT. Its translation: CASSDMRRSSTDTQYF.

The chain combines TRBV21-1 with TRBJ1-3. TRBV21-1 is assigned pseudogene status. The CDR3 runs 15 residues. CDR3 amino acids: CASSPYCGCGNTIYF. Written as DNA, the CDR3 is TGTGCCAGCAGCCCCTACTGCGGGTGTGGAAACACCATATATTTT.

This rearrangement joins TRBV11-3 to TRBJ1-6, with TRBD1 as a possible D gene (5 bases). Germline assignment: CDR1 SGHNT and CDR2 YENEEA. The CDR3 spans 14 residues. Trimming removed 3 bases from V and 6 bases from J, with 9 bases in between. The CDR3 reads CASSFQGSNSPLHF. As DNA, the CDR3 is TGTGCCAGCAGCTTCCAGGGTTCTAATTCACCCCTCCACTTT.

The chain joins TRBV2 to TRBJ1-4; D might be TRBD1 (5 bases). CDR3 length: 13 residues. Germline V gene sequence: CDR1 SNHLY, CDR2 FYNNEI. The germline V and J ends were trimmed by 6 bases and 7 bases, with 12 bases remaining between them. The CDR3 region is CASSRQLGEKLFF. CDR3 nucleotides: TGTGCCAGCAGCCGACAGCTGGGTGAAAAACTGTTTTTT.

The chain carries TRBV7-2 and TRBJ1-2; 9 bases are a match to TRBD1. Germline CDR1 reads SGHTA; CDR2 reads FQGNSA. The CDR3 is made up of 15 amino acids. Germline trimming cut 5 bases from V and 2 bases from J; bases unmatched to any gene: 6. CDR3 coding DNA: TGTGCCAGCAGCCCTACAGGGGGCGCGAACTATGGCTACACCTTC. Amino acids: CASSPTGGANYGYTF.

This chain joins TRBV6-5 and TRBJ2-7; 9 nucleotides agree with TRBD1. CDR3 length: 14 amino acids. J lost 1 base, V lost 7 bases, and 5 bases had no gene match. Per germline, CDR1 MNHEY and CDR2 SVGAGI. The CDR3 reads CASTRGQGSYEQYF. The CDR3 DNA is TGTGCCAGCACCAGGGGACAGGGTTCCTACGAGCAGTACTTC.

This chain links TRBV14 with TRBJ2-7; TRBD1 aligns across 9 bases. Looked up from germline, CDR1 is SGHDN and CDR2 is FVKESK. The V segment lost 0 bases and the J segment 2 bases; nucleotides outside the gene matches: 8. The CDR3 totals 17 residues. CDR3 amino acids: CASSQDIGRQGAYEQYF. CDR3 nucleotide sequence: TGTGCCAGCAGCCAAGATATTGGGAGACAGGGGGCCTACGAGCAGTACTTC.

This chain joins TRBV11-3 and TRBJ2-7; TRBD1 might be the D (6 bases). The CDR3 contains 16 residues. The V gene lost 0 bases and the J gene lost 0 bases, with 12 bases spanning the gap. In germline, CDR1 is SGHNT, CDR2 YENEEA. This CDR3 reads CASSLDGQGNSYEQYF. CDR3 nucleotide sequence: TGTGCCAGCAGCTTAGATGGGCAGGGGAACTCCTACGAGCAGTACTTC.

The rearrangement uses TRBV30 and TRBJ2-3; possibly TRBD2 for D (7 bases). Trimming took 3 bases from V and 3 from J, leaving 16 bases between them. The CDR3 sequence is 15 residues long. In germline, CDR1 is GTSNPN, CDR2 SVGIG (reference sequence). CDR3 sequence: CAWSDLRGATDTQYF. Written as DNA, the CDR3 is TGTGCCTGGAGCGACCTTCGGGGGGCAACAGATACGCAGTATTTT.

About this clone itself: This CDR3 is also generated by other DNA sequences in the sample. The chain carries TRBV3-1 (or the pseudogene TRBV3-2) and TRBJ2-3; weak D call: TRBD1 (6 bases). The germline gives CDR1 LGHDT, CDR2 YNNKEL (reference sequence). Trimming stripped 2 bases from V and 4 bases from J, with 16 bases between. CDR3 length: 16 amino acids. The CDR3 region is CASSQPGRGLPDTQYF. In DNA, the CDR3 is TGTGCCAGCAGCCAACCTGGCAGGGGCCTCCCAGATACGCAGTATTTT.

The rearrangement joins TRBV19 to TRBJ2-7, with TRBD2 matching 10 bases. The CDR3 extends over 15 amino acids. The junction had 11 bases not matched to a gene; V was cut back by 9 bases and J by 3 bases. Looked up from germline, CDR1 is LNHDA and CDR2 is SQIVND (reference sequence). The CDR3 sequence: CASTKGTSEYYEQYF. In nucleotides, the CDR3 is TGTGCCAGCACTAAAGGGACTAGCGAATACTACGAGCAGTACTTC. Filled out from reference TRBV19 and TRBJ2-7, the complete variable domain reads DGGITQSPKYLFRKEGQNVTLSCEQNLNHDAMYWYRQDPGQGLRLIYYSQIVNDFQKGDIAEGYSVSREKKESFPLTVTSAQKNPTAFYLCASTKGTSEYYEQYFGPGTRLTVT.

This chain links TRBV2 with TRBJ1-1, with 7 positions matching TRBD1. The CDR3 loop spans 15 amino acids. The V gene's germline CDR1 is SNHLY and CDR2 FYNNEI. The junction had 9 bases not matched to a gene; V was cut back by 7 bases and J by 1 base. This chain's CDR3 is CASIQGGLTNTEAFF. The CDR3 coding sequence is TGTGCCAGCATCCAAGGGGGCCTCACGAACACTGAAGCTTTCTTT.

V gene TRBV24-1 combines with J gene TRBJ2-1; 11 positions agree with TRBD2. V was clipped by 5 bases and J by 8 bases; unmatched bases: 13. Per the germline V gene, CDR1 is KGHDR and CDR2 is SFDVKD. The CDR3 has 17 amino acids. CDR3 residues: CATSAAGTSGGDYEQFF. CDR3 DNA: TGTGCCACCAGTGCCGCTGGCACTAGCGGGGGCGATTATGAGCAGTTCTTC.